The rows below give T cell receptor beta chains drawn from one sample of a study of cytomegalovirus exposure and HLA in healthy donors. Clones were read by immunoSEQ multiplex PCR, and TCRdb kept only the in-frame ones, dropping some. There are 140,000 or so clones in the sample; 75% to 80% occur only once, and less than 2% lies in the top ten. Material: PBMCs. The receptors shown here come from a woman in her twenties or thirties in good health and CMV-seronegative. Both conserved end residues are part of each CDR3. D genes are given only for firm matches. Clone size appears in some rows only: once, few, many, or a class for an expanded clone.

few	TRBV5-1	TRBJ1-2	-	TGCGCCAGCAGCTTGGACAGGGCCTATGGCTACACCTTC	CASSLDRAYGYTF
-	TRBV9	TRBJ2-7	-	TGTGCCAGCAGCGTAGGAGACACCCATTACGAGCAGTACTTC	CASSVGDTHYEQYF
-	TRBV30	TRBJ1-5	TRBD1	TGTGCCTGGAGCGCAGGGGGCAGGAGCAATCAGCCCCAGCATTTT	CAWSAGGRSNQPQHF
-	TRBV7-8	TRBJ1-6	TRBD1	TGTGCCAGCAGCCTACAGGAGGGGGCGAACTCACCCCTCCACTTT	CASSLQEGANSPLHF
once	TRBV5-6	TRBJ2-6	-	TGTGCCAGCAGGCTGGCGGGATCTGGGGCCAACGTCCTGACTTTC	CASRLAGSGANVLTF
-	TRBV21-1	TRBJ2-5	-	TGTGCCAGCAGCAAACTTGCCCCTGTGGAGATCCAGTACTTC	CASSKLAPVEIQYF
few	TRBV7-2	TRBJ1-2	-	TGTGCCAGCAGCTTAGCCGGGACTCCGATAGGCTACACCTTC	CASSLAGTPIGYTF
-	TRBV7-6	TRBJ2-1	-	TGTGCCAGCAGCGCCCGACAGAGCTCCTACAATGAGCAGTTCTTC	CASSARQSSYNEQFF
-	TRBV6-1	TRBJ1-1	-	TGTGCCAGCAGTGAAGTGCCCGCCGGTCTTGGTGAAGCTTTCTTT	CASSEVPAGLGEAFF
-	TRBV4-1	TRBJ1-4	TRBD1	TGCGCCAGCAGCCAAGATCCGACAGGGGGATTTGAAAAACTGTTTTTT	CASSQDPTGGFEKLFF
once	TRBV7-6	TRBJ2-2	-	TGTGCCAGCAGCTTTAACGGGGGGCCTACGAACACCGGGGAGCTGTTTTTT	CASSFNGGPTNTGELFF
-	TRBV2	TRBJ1-4	TRBD1	TGTGCCAGCAGTGCGGAGGGGACAGCCGCAACTAATGAAAAACTGTTTTTT	CASSAEGTAATNEKLFF
-	TRBV18	TRBJ1-4	TRBD1	TGTGCCAGCTCCTCAGGGGGAGAAAAACTGTTTTTT	CASSSGGEKLFF
-	TRBV11-2	TRBJ2-7	TRBD1	TGTGCCAGCAGCTTGGGACAGGGAGGCTACGAGCAGTACTTC	CASSLGQGGYEQYF
-	TRBV19	TRBJ1-6	TRBD1	TGTGCCAGTAGACTCCAGGGGACAGGGAATTCACCCCTCCACTTT	CASRLQGTGNSPLHF
-	TRBV5-1	TRBJ2-7	TRBD1	TGCGCCAGCAGCTGGGGACAGGGAAGGAACGAGCAGTACTTC	CASSWGQGRNEQYF
once	TRBV27	TRBJ2-7	-	TGTGCCAGCACCGCGACGGGGGCCTACGAGCAGTACTTC	CASTATGAYEQYF
-	TRBV5-5	TRBJ2-1	-	TGTGCCAGCAGCTTGGCCCTGTTCGATGAGCAGTTCTTC	CASSLALFDEQFF
-	TRBV5-1	TRBJ2-3	-	TGCGCCAGCAGCTTGTCAGGGAGGAGTGCAGATACGCAGTATTTT	CASSLSGRSADTQYF
-	TRBV29-1	TRBJ2-1	TRBD2	TGCAGCGCCGGGGGGATTTACAATGAGCAGTTCTTC	CSAGGIYNEQFF
once	TRBV5-4	TRBJ1-2	-	TGTGCCAGCAGCTTGGGCGGGGGCGGCTATGGCTACACCTTC	CASSLGGGGYGYTF
once	TRBV11-2	TRBJ2-7	-	TGTGCCAGCAGCCGTACAGGGACCTACGAGCAGTACTTC	CASSRTGTYEQYF
-	TRBV11-2	TRBJ2-7	-	TGTGCCAGCAGCTTAACCACAATGCGGGCATTC	CASSLTTMRAF
-	TRBV9	TRBJ2-1	TRBD2	TGTGCCAGCAGCCCCGGGAGGGATGAGCAGTTCTTC	CASSPGRDEQFF
-	TRBV19	TRBJ2-2	-	TGTGCCAGCACCGGGACACCTAACACCGGGGAGCTGTTTTTT	CASTGTPNTGELFF
-	TRBV7-9	TRBJ2-7	TRBD1	TGTGCCAGCAGCCCCGGGACAGGGGACTACGAGCAGTACTTC	CASSPGTGDYEQYF
once	TRBV19	TRBJ1-6	-	TGTGCCAGTAGTATTTTCCGGGGTAATTCACCCCTCCACTTT	CASSIFRGNSPLHF
once	TRBV2	TRBJ1-2	TRBD1	TGTGCCAGCAGAGGGACAGGGGCGAACTATGGCTACACCTTC	CASRGTGANYGYTF
-	TRBV5-1	TRBJ2-3	-	TGCGCCAGCAGCTTGGCCCCTTCTACAGATACGCAGTATTTT	CASSLAPSTDTQYF
few	TRBV2	TRBJ2-7	-	TGTGCCAGCAAGGGGTCCTACGAGCAGTACTTC	CASKGSYEQYF
few	TRBV25-1	TRBJ1-2	-	TGTGCCAGCAGTGATCCCCTTTATGGCTACACCTTC	CASSDPLYGYTF
-	TRBV6-5	TRBJ1-5	TRBD1	TGTGCCAGCAGTTACGGACAGGGGCCAGCTCAGCCCCAGCATTTT	CASSYGQGPAQPQHF
-	TRBV29-1	TRBJ1-2	TRBD1	TGCAGCGTCGATACAGGGGGCGTCTATGGCTACACCTTC	CSVDTGGVYGYTF
-	TRBV6-5	TRBJ1-6	-	TGTGCCAGCACCCCCCAGGCGGGCCATTCACCCCTCCACTTT	CASTPQAGHSPLHF
-	TRBV7-8	TRBJ1-2	-	TGTGCCGGACAAGACACTTCGATGGGCTACACCTTC	CAGQDTSMGYTF
-	TRBV6-1	TRBJ2-5	-	TGTGCCAGTAGACTAGTCCAAGAGACCCAGTACTTC	CASRLVQETQYF
-	TRBV9	TRBJ2-7	TRBD1	TGTGCCAGCAGCGACAGGGGGGCGACCAACGAGCAGTACTTC	CASSDRGATNEQYF
-	TRBV14	TRBJ1-1	-	TGTGCCAGCAGCCAAGAGGTGGTTTTCAGGGCTTTCTTT	CASSQEVVFRAFF
-	TRBV29-1	TRBJ2-3	TRBD2	TGCAGCGTTGGGACTAGCGGTGCAGATACGCAGTATTTT	CSVGTSGADTQYF
once	TRBV7-9	TRBJ1-1	TRBD1	TGTGCCAGCGCGGGGAACAGGGGAGCTTTCTTT	CASAGNRGAFF
-	TRBV5-1	TRBJ2-1	-	TGCGCCAGCAGCTTGGGCCAGTACAATGAGCAGTTCTTC	CASSLGQYNEQFF
-	TRBV5-4	TRBJ1-1	-	TGTGCCAGCAGCTTGGCCGGCAGGGGGAACACTGAAGCTTTCTTT	CASSLAGRGNTEAFF
-	TRBV15	TRBJ1-5	-	TGTGCCACCAGCAGGATGGGGGACACCAGCCAGCCCCAGCATTTT	CATSRMGDTSQPQHF
-	TRBV19	TRBJ1-2	-	TGTGCCAGTAGTAGCACGCCGGGGGAACCCTATGGCTACACCTTC	CASSSTPGEPYGYTF
-	TRBV5-6	TRBJ2-1	TRBD2	TGTGCCAGCAGCTTTACTAGCGGGGGGAGCTCCTACAATGAGCAGTTCTTC	CASSFTSGGSSYNEQFF
-	TRBV27	TRBJ2-7	-	TGTGCCAGCAGTCGAAACCGGGACTTTACTCCCTACGAGCAGTACTTC	CASSRNRDFTPYEQYF
-	TRBV7-2	TRBJ1-1	TRBD1	TGTGCCAGCAGCTCCAGGGGGCAGGGGACTGAAGCTTTCTTT	CASSSRGQGTEAFF
-	TRBV29-1	TRBJ2-3	-	TGCAGCGTTGAGGTCGGGTGGGAGGATACGCAGTATTTT	CSVEVGWEDTQYF
few	TRBV7-3	TRBJ2-3	-	TGTGCCAGCAGCTTAAGCAGGGCAGATACGCAGTATTTT	CASSLSRADTQYF
-	TRBV5-1	TRBJ2-5	TRBD1	TGCGCCAGCAGCTCCGGACCGGGACAGCAAGAGACCCAGTACTTC	CASSSGPGQQETQYF
few	TRBV7-9	TRBJ2-5	TRBD1	TGTGCCAGCAGAGACACAGGGGGAGAGACCCAGTACTTC	CASRDTGGETQYF
-	TRBV5-5	TRBJ1-5	-	TGTGCCAGCAGCTTGATAAGCACAGGGAATCAGCCCCAGCATTTT	CASSLISTGNQPQHF
-	TRBV7-2	TRBJ2-7	-	TGTGCCAGCAGCTTAGGAGACAAACCCTACGAGCAGTACTTC	CASSLGDKPYEQYF